Listed here are 32 T cell receptor beta chains from one sample, sequenced in a study of blood T cells in healthy people across ages. It was with a sample-barcoded 5' primer and a J-beta primer mix that a second PCR of about 6 to 12 cycles was run. TCRdb redid the calling of the 5' RACE reads with MiXCR, one entry per CDR3 protein. The sample includes 730,000 or so distinct CDR3 sequences, roughly 41% of them seen just once. Material for sequencing was blood. Every receptor here comes from a man aged 80 or over in good health.

This clonotype was observed once. The V call is TRBV6-1, the J call TRBJ1-2; D is perhaps TRBD1 (5 bases). CDR1 and CDR2 (germline): MNHNS, SASEGT. Trimming removed 1 base at V and 2 bases at J, with 11 bases between. The length of the CDR3 is 15 residues. The CDR3 reads CASSEGEGANYGYTF. Written as DNA, the CDR3 is TGTGCCAGCAGTGAAGGAGAAGGGGCCAACTATGGCTACACCTTC.

Note on this clonotype: This may be a read error, as it is one base from a much larger clone. The V gene is TRBV24-1, the J gene TRBJ1-1; a weak D match, TRBD1 (5 bases). This CDR3 spans 12 amino acids. From germline, CDR1 is KGHDR and CDR2 SFDVKD. CDR3 sequence (DNA): TGTGCCACCAGTTGGGGGAACACTGGAGCTTTCTTT. It translates to CATSWGNTGAFF.

Only one count was recorded for this clonotype. The chain uses TRBV6-1 and TRBJ1-2, with no clear D. V lost 1 base and J lost 0, with 9 bases in between. The CDR3 is 15 residues long. Germline V gene data show CDR1 as MNHNS and CDR2 as SASEGT. In DNA, the CDR3 is TGTGCCAGCAGTGAAGTCCCAGGCCCTAACTATGGCTACACCTTC. Protein: CASSEVPGPNYGYTF.

Details on this clonotype: A much larger clone lies a single base off, so this may be a read error. The V call is TRBV29-1, the J call TRBJ2-7; no firm D call. The CDR3 is 12 residues long. From germline, CDR1 is SQVTM and CDR2 ANQGSEA. The CDR3, as DNA: TGCAGCGTTGGAAAAGATCCCTACGAGCGGTACTTC. Protein product: CSVGKDPYERYF.

This rearrangement joins TRBV7-2 to TRBJ1-1; 7 nucleotides line up with TRBD1. V lost 1 base to trimming and J lost 4 bases; unmatched junction nucleotides: 6. CDR3 length equals 15 residues. The germline V gene encodes CDR1 SGHTA and CDR2 FQGNSA. DNA for the CDR3: TGTGCCAGCAGCTTAGGATACAGGGGCGGCACTGAAGCTTTCTTT. Amino acids: CASSLGYRGGTEAFF.

With respect to this clonotype: A much more abundant neighbour one base away suggests this may be a read error. This chain links TRBV29-1 with TRBJ2-7, with TRBD2 matching 10 bases. Germline V lookup: CDR1 SQVTM, CDR2 ANQGSEA. The CDR3 covers 15 residues. DNA of the CDR3: TGCAGAGTTGTTCCAGCGGGAGGGGTAAAAGACGAGCAGTACTTC. Amino acids: CRVVPAGGVKDEQYF.

This clonotype appeared a few times. The chain has TRBV29-1 and TRBJ1-1; D not certain. Trimming pared 0 bases from V and 0 bases from J, leaving 17 bases between. Germline-derived CDR1 and CDR2 are SQVTM and ANQGSEA. The CDR3 runs to 17 residues. For the CDR3, the DNA is TGCAGCGTTGAAGATGGAGGAAGTCTGGTTATGAACACTGAAGCTTTCTTT. The encoded protein is CSVEDGGSLVMNTEAFF.

This clonotype turned up a few times. The V call is TRBV10-3, the J call TRBJ2-2, with 8 bases aligning to TRBD1. The germline V gene encodes CDR1 ENHRY and CDR2 SYGVKD. CDR3 length equals 14 residues. V shed 7 bases, J shed 6 bases, and the junction held 7 bases outside the gene matches. CDR3 DNA sequence: TGTGCCATCAAAGGACAGGGCGGATCCGGGGAGCTGTTTTTT. This gives the protein CAIKGQGGSGELFF.

The chain employs TRBV4-3 and TRBJ1-2, with D unresolved. CDR1 LGHNA and CDR2 YSLEER come from the germline V gene. The CDR3 sequence is 14 residues long. V was pared by 0 bases and J by 4 bases, with 9 bases between. CDR3 residues: CASSQDRGIYGYTF. DNA for the CDR3: TGCGCCAGCAGCCAAGATCGAGGGATCTATGGCTACACCTTC.

This clonotype was seen a few times. V is TRBV27 and J is TRBJ1-4; D remains unclear. V was clipped by 5 bases and J by 4 bases, with 17 bases between them. The CDR3 loop spans 16 amino acids. In germline, CDR1 is MNHEY, CDR2 SMNVEV (reference sequence). The CDR3 spells CASSLSRTPNNEKLFF. CDR3 sequence (DNA): TGTGCCAGCAGTCTAAGCCGGACGCCTAATAATGAAAAACTGTTTTTT.

The V and J genes are TRBV19 and TRBJ1-2, with 8 bases lining up with TRBD1. With 5 bases clipped from V and 3 bases from J, the junction kept 8 bases outside the gene matches. Germline V CDR1 and CDR2: LNHDA, SQIVND (reference sequence). There are 15 residues in the CDR3. The CDR3 DNA reads TGTGCCAGTAGTCAAGCAGGGGGCAAGGACTATGGCTACACCTTC. Translated, it gives CASSQAGGKDYGYTF.

The CDR3 loop is CASSNAGVPGTDTQYF. The CDR3 nucleotides read TGTGCCAGCAGCAATGCAGGGGTTCCTGGCACAGATACGCAGTATTTT. The gene calls are TRBV7-2 and TRBJ2-3; TRBD1 is a possible D gene (6 bases). The germline CDR1 and CDR2 sequences are SGHTA and FQGNSA. Trimming pared 5 bases from V and 1 base from J, leaving 16 bases between. The CDR3 has 16 residues.

The chain is built from TRBV5-4 and TRBJ2-7, with 10 bases matching TRBD1. Losses at the gene ends were 1 base for V and 2 bases for J; bases not matched to a gene: 9. Germline CDR1 is SGHNT and CDR2 is YYREEE (reference sequence). The CDR3 contains 17 residues. The CDR3 DNA follows: TGTGCCAGCAGCTTGTTCCTGGGGGGACAGGGGACCTACGAGCAGTACTTC. Its translation is CASSLFLGGQGTYEQYF.

This clonotype was observed a handful of times. The CDR3 loop is CASSPQTSGRMNEQFF. In DNA form, the CDR3 reads TGTGCCAGCTCACCACAGACTAGCGGGAGAATGAATGAGCAGTTCTTC. The J gene is TRBJ2-1, the V gene TRBV18; 12 bases fit TRBD2. After removal of 1 base from V and 7 bases from J, the junction contained 5 bases not matched to a gene. Germline lookup yields CDR1 KGHSH and CDR2 LQKENI. The CDR3 spans 16 residues.

This chain connects TRBV6-5 to TRBJ1-2, with D perhaps matching TRBD1 (6 bases). The CDR3 consists of 16 residues. Germline values: CDR1 MNHEY, CDR2 SVGAGI. V lost 5 bases, J lost 6 bases, and 22 bases lay in between. For the CDR3, the DNA is TGTGCCAGCAGTATCAAAGGGGGGGCCGCTTCTAATGGCTACACCTTC. Translated: CASSIKGGAASNGYTF.

The CDR3 bases are TGCAGTGCTGCTCCGACAGGGGTGTATGAGCAGTACTTC. Translating it yields CSAAPTGVYEQYF. This rearrangement joins TRBV20-1 to TRBJ2-7, with TRBD1 matching 8 bases. CDR1 is DFQATT, CDR2 SNEGSKA, per germline (reference sequence). V was clipped by 5 bases and J by 7 bases; unmatched bases: 10. CDR3 size: 13 residues.

This clonotype was seen a handful of times. V and J are TRBV2 and TRBJ2-7, with D possibly called TRBD1 or TRBD2 (5 bases each). V was trimmed by 6 bases and J by 7 bases, leaving 22 bases between them. The germline V gene has CDR1 SNHLY and CDR2 FYNNEI. This CDR3 region has 15 residues. CDR3 sequence reads: CASSPHGGTANEQYF. The CDR3 nucleotides are TGTGCCAGCAGCCCCCATGGGGGAACGGCCAATGAGCAGTACTTC.

The J gene is TRBJ1-5, the V gene TRBV10-1; no reliable D call. V lost 3 bases to trimming and J lost 2 bases, with 2 bases between them. CDR1 WNHNN and CDR2 SYGVQD come from the germline V gene (reference sequence). There are 12 residues in the CDR3. In DNA, the CDR3 is TGCGCCAGCAGTGACGGCAATCAGCCCCAGCATTTT. This gives the protein CASSDGNQPQHF.

V is TRBV4-2 and J is TRBJ2-1, with D unclear. Germline V CDR1 and CDR2: LGHNA, YNFKEQ. This CDR3 is built from 17 residues. The germline V and J ends were trimmed by 3 bases and 5 bases, with 20 bases remaining between them. The CDR3 reads CASSQGYVGSRNNEQFF. The CDR3 nucleotides are TGTGCCAGCAGCCAGGGCTATGTTGGGTCTCGTAACAATGAGCAGTTCTTC.

This clonotype was counted only a few times. The rearrangement joins TRBV12-3 or TRBV12-4 to TRBJ2-7; the D gene is possibly TRBD2 (5 bases). The V end lost 6 bases, the J end lost 2 bases, and 14 bases lay between the germline ends. This CDR3 has 14 residues. The CDR3: CASRPWGETYEQYF. The DNA for the CDR3 is TGTGCCAGCAGACCCTGGGGAGAAACCTACGAGCAGTACTTC.

This clonotype was recorded a few times. This rearrangement joins TRBV11-3 to TRBJ2-1; 15 bases fit TRBD2. The CDR3 is 17 amino acids. The germline gives CDR1 SGHNT, CDR2 YENEEA. V lost 5 bases and J lost 2; bases outside the gene matches: 4. The CDR3, as DNA: TGTGCCAGCAGCCTAAGGACTAGCGGGGGGGCCTACAATGAGCAGTTCTTC. Translated, it gives CASSLRTSGGAYNEQFF.

This clonotype was detected only a few times. V and J are TRBV29-1 and TRBJ2-7, with no clear D. This CDR3 has 11 residues. Germline V gene lookup returns CDR1 SQVTM and CDR2 ANQGSEA. Trimming took 4 bases from V and 5 from J, leaving 9 bases between them. The DNA of the CDR3 is TGCAGCGTTGTTAGGGTGAACGAGCAGTACTTC. This encodes CSVVRVNEQYF.

This clonotype showed up many times. The V and J genes are TRBV7-9 and TRBJ2-7; 9 bases match TRBD1. The CDR3 covers 14 residues. Trimming removed 5 bases from V and 6 bases from J; junction bases left unmatched: 8. Germline-derived CDR1 and CDR2 are SEHNR and FQNEAQ (reference sequence). CDR3 region: CASSPTGQGFEQYF. CDR3 bases: TGTGCCAGCAGCCCGACGGGACAGGGTTTCGAGCAGTACTTC. Based on the CDR3 plus reference TRBV7-9 and TRBJ2-7, the full variable domain is DTGVSQNPRHKITKRGQNVTFRCDPISEHNRLYWYRQTLGQGPEFLTYFQNEAQLEKSRLLSDRFSAERPKGSFSTLEIQRTEQGDSAMYLCASSPTGQGFEQYFGPGTRLTVT.

This clonotype has just a few counts. V is TRBV7-2 and J is TRBJ2-1; D gene unclear. Trimming pared 3 bases from V and 9 bases from J, leaving 3 bases between. The CDR3 runs to 10 residues. The germline CDR1 and CDR2 sequences are SGHTA and FQGNSA. CDR3 in amino acids: CASSFREQFF. CDR3 coding DNA: TGTGCCAGCAGCTTCCGTGAGCAGTTCTTC.

The chain couples TRBV6-1 to TRBJ2-7, with D unresolved. The V gene lost 1 base and the J gene lost 0 bases, with 7 bases spanning the gap. Germline V CDR1 and CDR2: MNHNS, SASEGT. The CDR3 has 14 amino acids. The CDR3 DNA is TGTGCCAGCAGTGAAGTGCGCAACTCCTACGAGCAGTACTTC. Amino acids: CASSEVRNSYEQYF.

The chain combines TRBV29-1 with TRBJ2-3, with D maybe TRBD1 (6 bases). Germline assignment: CDR1 SQVTM and CDR2 ANQGSEA. The CDR3 is 13 residues long. V was shortened by 3 bases and J by 3 bases, with 10 bases between the two germline ends. CDR3 sequence: CSVDVGGTDTQYF. Here the CDR3 DNA reads TGCAGCGTTGACGTAGGGGGAACAGATACGCAGTATTTT.

This clonotype was seen a few times. This chain uses TRBV6-2 or TRBV6-3 with TRBJ2-7, with D maybe TRBD2 (6 bases). The CDR3 runs to 14 residues. V was pared by 7 bases and J by 3 bases, with 16 bases between. Germline CDR1 MNHEY, CDR2 SVGEGT. The CDR3: CASTAVGGNYEQYF. The CDR3 DNA reads as TGTGCCAGCACCGCCGTCGGGGGAAACTACGAGCAGTACTTC.

This clonotype is a singleton in its sample. A much larger clone sits a single nucleotide away, making a read error possible. The chain couples TRBV25-1 to TRBJ2-5; D possibly corresponds to TRBD1 (6 bases). CDR1 and CDR2 (germline): MGHDK, SYGVNS. V was clipped by 2 bases and J by 0 bases, with 10 bases between them. There are 15 residues in the CDR3. The CDR3 sequence: CASSEDRGYQETQYF. The CDR3 nucleotides are TGTGCCAGCAGTGAAGATAGGGGGTACCAAGAGACCCAGTACTTC.

This clonotype was counted only a few times. A read error is possible here, since a much larger clone lies one base away. The chain carries TRBV28 and TRBJ2-1; 8 positions match TRBD1. V was clipped by 4 bases and J by 2 bases; unmatched bases: 1. The CDR3 has 14 residues. Germline V lookup: CDR1 MDHEN, CDR2 SYDVKM. CDR3 residues: CASSWTGTYNEQFF. The DNA for the CDR3 is TGTGCCAGCAGTTGGACAGGGACCTACAATGAGCAGTTCTTC. The full variable domain, rest sourced from reference TRBV28 and TRBJ2-1, is DVKVTQSSRYLVKRTGEKVFLECVQDMDHENMFWYRQDPGLGLRLIYFSYDVKMKEKGDIPEGYSVSREKKERFSLILESASTNQTSMYLCASSWTGTYNEQFFGPGTRLTVL.

Comments on this clonotype: The junction departs from the called germline gene at one end, perhaps through a read error. The gene calls are TRBV7-2 and TRBJ1-4, with TRBD1 identical over 9 bases. Germline-derived CDR1 and CDR2 are SGHTA and FQGNSA. CDR3 length equals 14 residues. The CDR3 spells CAGSLTGGGEKLFF. The CDR3 DNA reads as TGTGCCGGCAGCCTGACAGGGGGTGGTGAAAAACTGTTTTTT.

This clonotype showed up many times. CDR3 residues: CASSLLGAPIPGELFF. CDR3 bases: TGTGCCAGCAGCTTATTGGGGGCGCCGATACCCGGGGAGCTGTTTTTT. This rearrangement joins TRBV7-2 to TRBJ2-2; D is possibly TRBD1 (6 bases). The germline gives CDR1 SGHTA, CDR2 FQGNSA. Trimming cost V 2 bases and J 6 bases, with 16 bases left between them. The CDR3 contains 16 residues.

The chain recombines TRBV20-1 with TRBJ1-1, with 7 bases matching TRBD1. The CDR3 spans 15 residues. CDR1 is DFQATT and CDR2 is SNEGSKA in the germline V gene (reference sequence). V dropped 0 bases and J dropped 2; count of bases not matched to a gene: 6. CDR3 in amino acids: CSARDWDRENTEAFF. The CDR3 nucleotides are TGCAGTGCTAGAGATTGGGACAGAGAAAACACTGAAGCTTTCTTT.